The TCR beta chain under discussion was sequenced for a study of blood T cell repertoires in COVID-19. Study context: PBMCs, B-cell-depleted T cells, or T cells were the source of the cDNA or gDNA that made up the material.

CDR1 is MDHEN and CDR2 is SYDVKM in the germline V gene. V lost 4 bases and J 3 bases, leaving 15 bases between the germline ends. The CDR3 covers 15 residues. Original data processing: Amplification from reference gene primers served as the basis for estimated nucleated cell counts. The assay was immunoSEQ multiplex PCR, and TCRdb's table has in-frame clones only and misses some. V, J and clone size are those of that table, while D and trimming were read from the DNA. The table records some 65,000 clones, just over 85% of them present only once. The receptor's source is a woman older than 75 with active COVID-19. The sample was peripheral blood. The chain employs TRBV28 and TRBJ2-5; TRBD1 might be the D (5 bases). CDR3 sequence reads: CASSSTGAPKETQYF. The CDR3 DNA is TGTGCCAGCAGTTCTACTGGGGCACCCAAAGAGACCCAGTACTTC.